Below are 32 T cell receptor beta chains sequenced from a single sample in a study of shared clonotypes between healthy human individuals. Sequenced by immunoSEQ multiplex PCR; TCRdb stores in-frame clones only, minus some. The sample shows about 2.1 million clones, over 85% of them seen only once. CD8 cells regarded as naive lacked CD45RO, were positively chosen for CCR7, and omitted terminally differentiated effector memory CD45RA+ cells. What was sequenced was naive CD8+ T cells from PBMCs. Receptor source: a man aged 18 to 35 in good health. Some clones in this sample may be carry-over from other donors' samples.

The chain recombines TRBV7-3 with TRBJ2-1; D remains ambiguous. Germline CDR1 is SGHTA and CDR2 is FQGTGA. Trimming shortened V by 2 bases and J by 4 bases, and 15 bases separated the two germline ends. The CDR3 length is 16 residues. This chain's CDR3 is CASSLGPLYTYNEQFF. CDR3 DNA sequence: TGTGCCAGCAGCTTAGGGCCCTTGTACACGTACAATGAGCAGTTCTTC.

The chain is built from TRBV9 and TRBJ2-7; 12 nucleotides agree with TRBD2. The J segment lost 6 bases and the V segment lost 2 bases, leaving 6 bases of the junction unmatched. CDR1 and CDR2 from the germline V gene are SGDLS and YYNGEE. The length of the CDR3 is 15 residues. The CDR3 DNA is TGTGCCAGCAGCGTTCTAGCGGGAGGGCCGTCCGAGCAGTACTTC. Residues: CASSVLAGGPSEQYF. Filled out from reference TRBV9 and TRBJ2-7, the complete variable domain reads DSGVTQTPKHLITATGQRVTLRCSPRSGDLSVYWYQQSLDQGLQFLIQYYNGEERAKGNILERFSAQQFPDLHSELNLSSLELGDSALYFCASSVLAGGPSEQYFGPGTRLTVT.

This chain connects TRBV28 to TRBJ1-3; no clear D gene. CDR1 is MDHEN, CDR2 SYDVKM, per germline. The CDR3 is 14 amino acids. V was pared by 5 bases and J by 4 bases, with 12 bases between. This chain's CDR3 is CASSPFRGGNTIYF. For the CDR3, the DNA is TGTGCCAGCAGTCCCTTCCGGGGAGGAAACACCATATATTTT.

This chain joins TRBV2 and TRBJ2-7, with a weak D call TRBD2 (7 bases). Germline V gives CDR1 SNHLY, CDR2 FYNNEI. The CDR3 runs to 15 residues. Trimming removed 6 bases from V and 0 bases from J, with 15 bases in between. CDR3 nucleotide sequence: TGTGCCAGCAGCAACCGGGGGGCCGACTCCTACGAGCAGTACTTC. It yields the protein CASSNRGADSYEQYF.

Written as DNA, the CDR3 is TGTGCCAGCAGCCTCGGTCGTTCCCACGAGCAGTACTTC. Encoded protein: CASSLGRSHEQYF. The chain uses TRBV5-6 and TRBJ2-7, with unresolved D. The CDR3 totals 13 residues. From germline, CDR1 is SGHDT and CDR2 YYEEEE. Trimming took off 4 bases at V and 5 bases at J, with 13 bases between the two ends.

Concerning this clone itself: This specimen includes other DNA sequences encoding the same CDR3. V gene TRBV29-1 combines with J gene TRBJ2-1, with TRBD2 matching 7 bases. CDR1 and CDR2 (germline): SQVTM, ANQGSEA. The CDR3 is 12 amino acids. The J segment lost 7 bases and the V segment lost 7 bases, leaving 7 bases of the junction unmatched. The chain's CDR3 is CSARASGNEQFF. The CDR3 DNA reads as TGCAGCGCCCGGGCTAGCGGTAATGAGCAGTTCTTC.

The V gene is TRBV10-3, the J gene TRBJ1-4, with 11 bases identical to TRBD1. The junction had 4 bases not matched to a gene; V was cut back by 4 bases and J by 3 bases. CDR1 is ENHRY, CDR2 SYGVKD, per germline. The CDR3 runs to 16 residues. DNA for the CDR3: TGTGCCATCAGTGGGGACAGGGGGAGTGCTAATGAAAAACTGTTTTTT. It specifies CAISGDRGSANEKLFF.

Turning to this clone: Other DNA sequences in this sample translate to the same CDR3. V gene TRBV9 combines with J gene TRBJ1-3, with D possibly TRBD1 on 6 matching bases. CDR3 length: 15 amino acids. The germline V gene encodes CDR1 SGDLS and CDR2 YYNGEE. Trimming cost V 4 bases and J 0 bases, with 11 bases left between them. CDR3 in DNA: TGTGCCAGCAGCCCGCGGGGGCTCTCTGGAAACACCATATATTTT. Its translation: CASSPRGLSGNTIYF.

The chain joins TRBV6-5 to TRBJ2-7; TRBD2 might be the D (5 bases). The germline CDR1 and CDR2 sequences are MNHEY and SVGAGI. CDR3 length: 14 amino acids. V shed 0 bases and J shed 5 bases, with 11 bases lying between them. The CDR3 sequence is CASSYSRGNHEQYF. The CDR3 DNA reads TGTGCCAGCAGTTACTCGAGAGGGAACCACGAGCAGTACTTC.

This clone was observed once. The genes are TRBV9 and TRBJ2-3, with TRBD2 matching over 7 bases. The CDR3 spans 13 residues. Losses at the gene ends were 7 bases for V and 5 bases for J; bases not matched to a gene: 7. Germline V gives CDR1 SGDLS, CDR2 YYNGEE. In DNA, the CDR3 is TGTGCCAGCTCGGGAGGCGGGGGAGATACGCAGTATTTT. Protein product: CASSGGGGDTQYF.

This rearrangement joins TRBV7-3 to TRBJ2-1, with a tentative D call TRBD2 (6 bases). Germline lookup yields CDR1 SGHTA and CDR2 FQGTGA. The CDR3 extends over 16 amino acids. With 1 base removed from V and 0 bases from J, the gap between germline ends came to 10 bases. CDR3: CASSLNGGSSYNEQFF. The CDR3 DNA sequence: TGTGCCAGCAGCTTAAATGGGGGGAGCTCCTACAATGAGCAGTTCTTC.

The chain combines TRBV5-1 with TRBJ2-2; D may correspond to TRBD1 or TRBD2 (5 bases each). Germline V lookup: CDR1 SGHRS, CDR2 YFSETQ. The CDR3 loop spans 14 amino acids. V was clipped by 4 bases and J by 6 bases, with 13 bases between them. The CDR3 nucleotides read TGCGCCAGCAGCCGAGGGGAAGGTGCCGGGGAGCTGTTTTTT. It specifies CASSRGEGAGELFF.

The V gene is TRBV5-1, the J gene TRBJ2-2; weak D call: TRBD1 (6 bases). This CDR3 is built from 17 residues. Per germline, CDR1 SGHRS and CDR2 YFSETQ. V lost 0 bases and J 5 bases, leaving 17 bases between the germline ends. In DNA form, the CDR3 reads TGCGCCAGCAGCTTGGATTCCTTAACAGGGAGAACCGGGGAGCTGTTTTTT. This sequence encodes CASSLDSLTGRTGELFF.

This chain links TRBV11-2 with TRBJ2-3, with 8 bases lining up with TRBD2. Germline V gene lookup returns CDR1 SGHAT and CDR2 FQNNGV. The CDR3 contains 15 residues. Trimming removed 1 base from V and 2 bases from J; junction bases left unmatched: 2. The DNA for the CDR3 is TGTGCCAGCAGCTTAGGGACTAGCCACACAGATACGCAGTATTTT. It yields the protein CASSLGTSHTDTQYF.

The V gene is TRBV27, the J gene TRBJ2-7; tentative D call: TRBD2 (5 bases). V was pared by 3 bases and J by 3 bases, with 12 bases between. The CDR3 extends over 14 amino acids. CDR1 is MNHEY, CDR2 SMNVEV, per germline (reference sequence). The CDR3 loop is CASSFHGRGYEQYF. The CDR3, as DNA: TGTGCCAGCAGTTTTCATGGTCGGGGCTACGAGCAGTACTTC.

The chain couples TRBV29-1 to TRBJ1-2; D remains ambiguous. This CDR3 contains 17 residues. Germline V gene sequence: CDR1 SQVTM, CDR2 ANQGSEA. V was trimmed by 5 bases and J by 0 bases, leaving 22 bases between them. CDR3 DNA sequence: TGCAGCGTTCCCGACTATGGGGTCGGGATAACTAACTATGGCTACACCTTC. It is translated as CSVPDYGVGITNYGYTF. Together with reference TRBV29-1 and TRBJ1-2, the CDR3 gives the full variable domain: SAVISQKPSRDICQRGTSLTIQCQVDSQVTMMFWYRQQPGQSLTLIATANQGSEATYESGFVIDKFPISRPNLTFSTLTVSNMSPEDSSIYLCSVPDYGVGITNYGYTFGSGTRLTVV.

The rearrangement uses TRBV13 and TRBJ2-5; possibly TRBD2 for D (6 bases). Germline loops: CDR1 PRHDT, CDR2 FYEKMQ (reference sequence). CDR3 length equals 16 residues. V lost 5 bases to trimming and J lost 1 base, with 17 bases between them. The CDR3 coding sequence is TGTGCCAGCAGCCCGGCCGATAGCGGAACCCAAGAGACCCAGTACTTC. It specifies CASSPADSGTQETQYF.

As DNA, the CDR3 is TGTGCCATCAGTGATGGCCGCGATTCCTACAATGAGCAGTTCTTC. Protein product: CAISDGRDSYNEQFF. J is TRBJ2-1 and V is TRBV10-3, with D unresolved. V lost 3 bases and J lost 1, with 10 bases in between. The CDR3 is 15 amino acids. Germline CDR1 is ENHRY and CDR2 is SYGVKD.

This sequence joins TRBV9 and TRBJ1-2; D unresolved. V lost 5 bases, J lost 5 bases, and 22 bases lay in between. Germline V CDR1 and CDR2: SGDLS, YYNGEE. The CDR3 spans 16 residues. The CDR3 protein is CASSLRDGGQRYGYTF. The CDR3 region has the DNA TGTGCCAGCAGTCTGCGTGATGGCGGGCAGAGGTATGGCTACACCTTC.

The rearrangement uses TRBV7-9 and TRBJ2-7; D might be TRBD2 (6 bases). Looked up from germline, CDR1 is SEHNR and CDR2 is FQNEAQ (reference sequence). CDR3 length equals 15 residues. Trimming shortened V by 0 bases and J by 3 bases, and 12 bases separated the two germline ends. The CDR3 reads CASSLADGRNYEQYF. The CDR3, as DNA: TGTGCCAGCAGCTTAGCTGACGGGAGAAACTACGAGCAGTACTTC.

V is TRBV4-3 and J is TRBJ2-3; D ambiguous. The CDR3 runs 13 residues. Trimming left V 4 bases short and J 9 bases short, with 14 bases between. In germline, CDR1 is LGHNA, CDR2 YSLEER. The CDR3 sequence: CASSPVGKETQYF. The CDR3 DNA sequence: TGCGCCAGCAGCCCCGTGGGGAAAGAGACGCAGTATTTT.

This chain connects TRBV9 to TRBJ1-3; D perhaps matches TRBD1 (5 bases). The CDR3 runs 14 residues. Germline CDR1 SGDLS, CDR2 YYNGEE. Trimming removed 5 bases from V and 5 bases from J, with 14 bases in between. The CDR3 DNA sequence: TGTGCCAGCAGTCCGGCCGGGGCTAGAAACACCATATATTTT. Translated, it gives CASSPAGARNTIYF.

The chain recombines TRBV21-1 with TRBJ2-3. TRBV21-1 is a pseudogene. The CDR3 has 17 amino acids. The CDR3 nucleotides are TGTGCCAGCAGCAAAAGGGAGGCAGGGGCTAGCACAGATACGCAGTATTTT. It translates to CASSKREAGASTDTQYF.

In the case of this clone: With a much larger clone just one base away, this may be a read error. The chain employs TRBV7-9 and TRBJ2-7; possible D gene TRBD1, 6 bases. Germline CDR1 SEHNR, CDR2 FQNEAQ (reference sequence). CDR3 length: 13 amino acids. The CDR3 region is CASRLGQTYEQYF. As DNA, the CDR3 is TGTGCCAGCAGATTAGGACAGACCTACGAGCAGTACTTC.

The chain has TRBV9 and TRBJ2-7, with 11 bases aligning to TRBD2. The V segment lost 0 bases and the J segment 6 bases; nucleotides outside the gene matches: 2. Germline CDR1 and CDR2: SGDLS and YYNGEE. CDR3 length: 14 amino acids. The CDR3 coding sequence is TGTGCCAGCAGCGTAGTAGCGGGAGGGCCCGAGCAGTACTTC. This translates into CASSVVAGGPEQYF.

The chain combines TRBV27 with TRBJ2-1; unclear D gene. Germline V gene lookup returns CDR1 MNHEY and CDR2 SMNVEV (reference sequence). Trimming removed 4 bases at V and 9 bases at J, with 13 bases between. This CDR3 region has 13 residues. CDR3 coding DNA: TGTGCCAGCAGTTCTCACATACGGAGTGAGCAGTTCTTC. It translates to CASSSHIRSEQFF.

This clone was counted between two and nine times. The V and J genes are TRBV5-6 and TRBJ1-2; D gene uncertain. This CDR3 comprises 11 residues. Germline V gene sequence: CDR1 SGHDT, CDR2 YYEEEE. Trimming shortened V by 6 bases and J by 5 bases, and 8 bases separated the two germline ends. CDR3 protein: CASNGPYGYTF. The CDR3, as DNA: TGTGCCAGCAACGGGCCGTATGGCTACACCTTC.

V is TRBV28 and J is TRBJ1-4, with D uncertain. Germline CDR1 reads MDHEN; CDR2 reads SYDVKM. The CDR3 has 15 amino acids. V lost 5 bases and J 4 bases, leaving 14 bases between the germline ends. The CDR3 coding sequence is TGTGCCAGCAGTGGCCGGAAGGGCCTTAATGAAAAACTGTTTTTT. This translates into CASSGRKGLNEKLFF.

The chain employs TRBV11-2 and TRBJ2-4; D remains ambiguous. Germline V CDR1 and CDR2: SGHAT, FQNNGV. CDR3 length equals 19 residues. V lost 5 bases to trimming and J lost 0 bases, with 23 bases between them. The CDR3 is CASSPGAFLGNLAKNIQYF. For the CDR3, the DNA is TGTGCCAGCAGCCCGGGTGCCTTTCTGGGGAACCTAGCCAAAAACATTCAGTACTTC.

V is TRBV7-2 and J is TRBJ2-6; D is uncertain. The length of the CDR3 is 15 residues. The germline V gene encodes CDR1 SGHTA and CDR2 FQGNSA. Trimming cost V 3 bases and J 0 bases, with 6 bases left between them. CDR3 amino acids: CASSFGGSGANVLTF. The CDR3 DNA follows: TGTGCCAGCAGCTTTGGCGGCTCTGGGGCCAACGTCCTGACTTTC.

V gene TRBV6-4 combines with J gene TRBJ2-1; D is possibly TRBD1 (5 bases). The germline CDR1 and CDR2 sequences are MRHNA and SNTAGT. The CDR3 totals 15 residues. With 7 bases removed from V and 0 bases from J, the gap between germline ends came to 13 bases. The CDR3 DNA reads as TGTGCCAGCAAGTCAGGGCCTAGCTCCTACAATGAGCAGTTCTTC. Translated: CASKSGPSSYNEQFF.

The chain recombines TRBV9 with TRBJ2-7, with a weak D call TRBD2 (6 bases). The CDR3 contains 12 residues. The V end was cut by 3 bases, the J end by 7 bases, with 11 bases between. Germline-derived CDR1 and CDR2 are SGDLS and YYNGEE. The CDR3 region has the DNA TGTGCCAGCAGCGCAAACGCGGGAGAGCAGTACTTC. It specifies CASSANAGEQYF.